This T cell receptor beta chain emerged from a study of blood T cells in healthy people across ages. The CDR3 extends over 16 amino acids. Trimming took 6 bases from V and 7 from J; bases not matched to a gene: 13. There are many counts of this clonotype. The use of a sample-barcoded 5' primer and a J-beta primer mix characterized a second PCR of 7 to 11 cycles. TCRdb reanalysed the 5' RACE reads using MiXCR and keeps one entry per CDR3 protein. Of around 320,000 distinct CDR3 sequences in the sample, 25% to 30% were seen once. The J gene is TRBJ2-5, the V gene TRBV12-3 or TRBV12-4; 11 bases are shared with TRBD1. Sequenced material: blood. This sequence was found in a woman aged 65 to 85 in good health. As DNA, the CDR3 is TGTGCCAGCAGACCCGGGACAGGGGGAAGTGTTGGGACCCAGTACTTC. Amino acid sequence: CASRPGTGGSVGTQYF.